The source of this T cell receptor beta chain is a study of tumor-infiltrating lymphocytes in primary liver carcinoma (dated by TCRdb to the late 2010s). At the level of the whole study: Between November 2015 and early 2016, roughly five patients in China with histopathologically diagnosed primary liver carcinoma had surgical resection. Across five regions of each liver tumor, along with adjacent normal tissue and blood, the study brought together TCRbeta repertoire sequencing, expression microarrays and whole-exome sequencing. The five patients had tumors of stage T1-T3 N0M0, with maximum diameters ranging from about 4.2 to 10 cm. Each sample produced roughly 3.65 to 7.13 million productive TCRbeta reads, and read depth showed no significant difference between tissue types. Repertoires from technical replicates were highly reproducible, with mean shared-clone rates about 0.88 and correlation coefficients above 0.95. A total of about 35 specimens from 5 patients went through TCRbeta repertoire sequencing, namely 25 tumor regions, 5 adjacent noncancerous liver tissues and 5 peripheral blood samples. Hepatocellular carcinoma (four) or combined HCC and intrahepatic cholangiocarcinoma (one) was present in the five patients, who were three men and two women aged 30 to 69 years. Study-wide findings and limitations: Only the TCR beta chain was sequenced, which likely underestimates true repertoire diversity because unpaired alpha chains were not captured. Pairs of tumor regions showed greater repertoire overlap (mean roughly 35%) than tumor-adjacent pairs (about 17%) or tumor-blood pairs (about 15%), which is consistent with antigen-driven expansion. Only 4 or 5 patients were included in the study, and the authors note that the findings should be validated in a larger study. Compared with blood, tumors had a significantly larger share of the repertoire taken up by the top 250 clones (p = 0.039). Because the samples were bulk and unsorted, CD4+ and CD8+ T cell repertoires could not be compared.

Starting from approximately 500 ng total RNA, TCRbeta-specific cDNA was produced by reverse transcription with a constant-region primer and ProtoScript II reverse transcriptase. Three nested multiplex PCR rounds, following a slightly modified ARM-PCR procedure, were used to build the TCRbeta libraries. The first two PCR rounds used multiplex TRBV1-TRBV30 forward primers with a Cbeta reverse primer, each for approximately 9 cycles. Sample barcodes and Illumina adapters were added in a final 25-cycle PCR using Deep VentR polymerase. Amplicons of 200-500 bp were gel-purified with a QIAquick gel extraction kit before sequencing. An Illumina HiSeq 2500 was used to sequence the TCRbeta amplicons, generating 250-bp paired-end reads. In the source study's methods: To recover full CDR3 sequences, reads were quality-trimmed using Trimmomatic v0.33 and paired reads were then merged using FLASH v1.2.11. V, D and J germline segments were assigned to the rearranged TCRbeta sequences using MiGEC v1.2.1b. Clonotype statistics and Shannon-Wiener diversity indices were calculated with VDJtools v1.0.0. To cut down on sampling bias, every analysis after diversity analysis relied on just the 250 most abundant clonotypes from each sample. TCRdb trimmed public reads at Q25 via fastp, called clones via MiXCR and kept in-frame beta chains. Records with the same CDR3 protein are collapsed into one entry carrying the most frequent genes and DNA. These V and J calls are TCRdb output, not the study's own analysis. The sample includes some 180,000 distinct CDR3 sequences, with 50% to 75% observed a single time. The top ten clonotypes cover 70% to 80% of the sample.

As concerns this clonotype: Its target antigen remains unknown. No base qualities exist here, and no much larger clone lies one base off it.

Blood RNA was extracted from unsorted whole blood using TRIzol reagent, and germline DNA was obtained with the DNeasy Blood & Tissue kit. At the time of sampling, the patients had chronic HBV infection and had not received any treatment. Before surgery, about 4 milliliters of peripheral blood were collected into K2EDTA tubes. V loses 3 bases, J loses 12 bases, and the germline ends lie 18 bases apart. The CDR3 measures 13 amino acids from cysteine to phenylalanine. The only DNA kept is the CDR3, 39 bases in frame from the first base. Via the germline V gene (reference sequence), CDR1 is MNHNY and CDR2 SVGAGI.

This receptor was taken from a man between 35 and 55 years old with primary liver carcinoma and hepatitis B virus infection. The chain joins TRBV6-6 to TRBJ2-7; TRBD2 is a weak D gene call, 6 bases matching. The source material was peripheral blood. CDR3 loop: CASSYETNGSPYF. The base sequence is TGTGCCAGCAGTTATGAGACTAACGGGAGTCCGTACTTC.